This TCR beta chain was documented in a study of cytomegalovirus exposure and HLA in healthy donors. Study details: There were roughly 110 million unique TCR beta sequences, drawn from some 180 million T cells, in an earlier analysis. General study findings and limits: A prior analysis recorded that most TCR beta V segments were productive about 87% or about 30% of the time.

Germline V gene data show CDR1 as SGHTA and CDR2 as FQGNSA. Losses at the gene ends were 5 bases for V and 2 bases for J; bases not matched to a gene: 6. CDR3 length equals 14 residues. Each donor was nominally healthy when sampled (though unrecorded immune exposures were likely). The table lists this clone with a few counts. Its antigen is unidentified. With 60 Vbeta and 13 Jbeta primers, the PCR was carried out. Generated by immunoSEQ multiplex PCR, the TCRdb table keeps only in-frame clones and is missing some. Of fewer than 250,000 clones listed, around 85% are singletons. The TCR originated in a man aged 18 to 30 in good health and CMV-seronegative. J is TRBJ2-7 and V is TRBV7-2; 7 bases fit TRBD2. Source material: PBMCs. The CDR3 sequence is CASSPGLGAYEQYF. For the CDR3, the DNA is TGTGCCAGCAGCCCCGGACTAGGTGCCTACGAGCAGTACTTC.